Below, 6 T cell receptor beta chains from the same sample are listed, as sequenced in a study of blood T cell repertoires in COVID-19. Sequencing used immunoSEQ multiplex PCR; TCRdb keeps in-frame clones, though not all of them. The sample contains 150,000 to 200,000 clones, around 82% of which appear only once. Source material: PBMCs or T cells enriched from blood (not recorded which). These receptors originate from a middle-aged man who had recovered from COVID-19.

Written as DNA, the CDR3 is TGTGCCAGCAGCCCCCGACAGGATCCGAACACTGAAGCTTTCTTT. This gives the protein CASSPRQDPNTEAFF. The chain joins TRBV11-2 to TRBJ1-1; TRBD1 might be the D (6 bases). CDR1 SGHAT and CDR2 FQNNGV come from the germline V gene. CDR3 size: 15 residues. Trimming left V 5 bases short and J 1 base short, with 14 bases between.

The rearrangement uses TRBV9 and TRBJ1-5; TRBD1 matches at 8 bases. V lost 0 bases, J lost 6 bases, and 5 bases stayed unmatched. The CDR3 loop spans 15 amino acids. Germline assignment: CDR1 SGDLS and CDR2 YYNGEE. CDR3 nucleotides: TGTGCCAGCAGCGTAGGGACAGGGATGACTCAGCCCCAGCATTTT. Amino acids: CASSVGTGMTQPQHF.

This chain joins TRBV5-6 and TRBJ1-2; 9 bases are a match to TRBD1. Trimming removed 4 bases from V and 4 bases from J; junction bases left unmatched: 17. Germline V gene sequence: CDR1 SGHDT, CDR2 YYEEEE. This CDR3 is built from 18 residues. The CDR3: CASSQEGTGSFSSYGYTF. In DNA form, the CDR3 reads TGTGCCAGCAGCCAGGAGGGGACAGGGTCATTTAGCTCCTATGGCTACACCTTC.

This chain joins TRBV6-1 and TRBJ2-7; 8 bases are shared with TRBD1. Germline V gene sequence: CDR1 MNHNS, CDR2 SASEGT. The CDR3 runs to 16 residues. V dropped 4 bases and J dropped 3; count of bases not matched to a gene: 11. The CDR3 spells CASSGPLDRAGYEQYF. As DNA, the CDR3 is TGTGCCAGCAGTGGGCCCCTGGACAGGGCGGGCTACGAGCAGTACTTC.

This clone has a single count. V and J are TRBV7-8 and TRBJ2-5, with D tentatively TRBD2 (7 bases). The CDR3 sequence is 16 residues long. Trimming stripped 0 bases from V and 4 bases from J, with 15 bases between. Germline values: CDR1 SGHVS, CDR2 FQNEAQ. CDR3 protein: CASSLAGGPARETQYF. DNA of the CDR3: TGTGCCAGCAGCTTAGCGGGGGGGCCGGCACGAGAGACCCAGTACTTC. The whole variable domain, filled in from reference TRBV7-8 and TRBJ2-5, reads GAGVSQSPRYKVAKRGQDVALRCDPISGHVSLFWYQQALGQGPEFLTYFQNEAQLDKSGLPSDRFFAERPEGSVSTLKIQRTQQEDSAVYLCASSLAGGPARETQYFGPGTRLLVL.

This clone was counted a few times. The gene calls are TRBV9 and TRBJ1-2; D call uncertain. V shed 1 base and J shed 13 bases, with 11 bases lying between them. This CDR3 has 11 amino acids. Germline CDR1 SGDLS, CDR2 YYNGEE. Here the CDR3 DNA reads TGTGCCAGCAGCGTACTAGGGAGCCTCACCTTC. It is translated as CASSVLGSLTF.